A selection of T cell receptor beta chains follows, all from one sample in a study of blood T cell repertoires in COVID-19. The repertoire was sequenced with immunoSEQ multiplex PCR; TCRdb's copy has only in-frame clones and lacks some. The data hold some 99,000 clones, with around four fifths observed a single time. The sequenced material came from peripheral blood. The receptors come from a woman in her fifties or sixties with acute or convalescent COVID-19. The CDR3 runs from the conserved cysteine through the conserved F or W. The order of the fields is CDR3 protein, CDR3 DNA, D gene, clone size, V gene, J gene. D genes are given only for firm matches. Size tells how often a clone was seen (once, few, many) or the class of an expanded clone, and some rows leave it out.

CDR3 protein: CATSDRGLYEQYF
CDR3 DNA: TGTGCCACCAGTGACAGGGGGCTGTACGAGCAGTACTTC
D gene: TRBD1
clone size: -
V gene: TRBV24-1
J gene: TRBJ2-7

CDR3 protein: CASSPHSGEGEKLFF
CDR3 DNA: TGTGCCAGCAGTCCGCATTCAGGGGAAGGCGAAAAACTGTTTTTT
D gene: -
clone size: -
V gene: TRBV28
J gene: TRBJ1-4

CDR3 protein: CASSWVGQGYGYTF
CDR3 DNA: TGTGCCAGCAGTTGGGTGGGACAGGGTTATGGCTACACCTTC
D gene: TRBD1
clone size: once
V gene: TRBV6-5
J gene: TRBJ1-2

CDR3 protein: CASSSAGYRDEAFF
CDR3 DNA: TGTGCCAGCAGTTCGGCCGGGTACCGCGATGAAGCTTTCTTT
D gene: -
clone size: -
V gene: TRBV28
J gene: TRBJ1-1

CDR3 protein: CSVEGGSGGLVDEQFF
CDR3 DNA: TGCAGCGTTGAAGGAGGGAGCGGGGGGCTTGTCGATGAGCAGTTCTTC
D gene: TRBD2
clone size: -
V gene: TRBV29-1
J gene: TRBJ2-1

CDR3 protein: CASLFEQGAGNQPQHF
CDR3 DNA: TGCGCCAGTCTATTCGAACAGGGGGCAGGCAATCAGCCCCAGCATTTT
D gene: TRBD1
clone size: -
V gene: TRBV23-1
J gene: TRBJ1-5

CDR3 protein: CASRDNFGELFF
CDR3 DNA: TGTGCCAGCAGGGACAATTTCGGGGAGCTGTTTTTT
D gene: -
clone size: -
V gene: TRBV11-3
J gene: TRBJ2-2

CDR3 protein: CASSFDRSAYEQYF
CDR3 DNA: TGTGCCAGCAGTTTCGACAGGAGCGCCTACGAGCAGTACTTC
D gene: -
clone size: -
V gene: TRBV5-4
J gene: TRBJ2-7

CDR3 protein: CASSEGTTIGYTF
CDR3 DNA: TGTGCCAGCAGTGAAGGGACAACAATTGGCTACACCTTC
D gene: -
clone size: once
V gene: TRBV6-1
J gene: TRBJ1-2

CDR3 protein: CASSDTRLEQYF
CDR3 DNA: TGTGCCAGCAGTGATACGCGGCTCGAGCAGTACTTC
D gene: -
clone size: once
V gene: TRBV2
J gene: TRBJ2-7

CDR3 protein: CATSRGHGQPQHF
CDR3 DNA: TGTGCCACCAGCAGAGGACACGGTCAGCCCCAGCATTTT
D gene: -
clone size: -
V gene: TRBV15
J gene: TRBJ1-5

CDR3 protein: CASSLSLGGGDTQYF
CDR3 DNA: TGTGCCAGCAGTTTAAGCCTTGGGGGCGGGGATACGCAGTATTTT
D gene: -
clone size: -
V gene: TRBV28
J gene: TRBJ2-3

CDR3 protein: CASTKGAENTEAFF
CDR3 DNA: TGTGCCAGCACTAAGGGGGCGGAAAACACTGAAGCTTTCTTT
D gene: TRBD1
clone size: -
V gene: TRBV6-5
J gene: TRBJ1-1

CDR3 protein: CASSEFDTIYF
CDR3 DNA: TGTGCCAGCAGTGAATTCGACACCATATATTTT
D gene: -
clone size: -
V gene: TRBV6-1
J gene: TRBJ1-3

CDR3 protein: CASSEQQGAYSNQPQHF
CDR3 DNA: TGTGCCAGCAGTGAGCAACAGGGAGCATATAGCAATCAGCCCCAGCATTTT
D gene: -
clone size: -
V gene: TRBV6-1
J gene: TRBJ1-5

CDR3 protein: CASSPGQGGYGYTF
CDR3 DNA: TGTGCCAGCTCACCCGGACAGGGGGGTTATGGCTACACCTTC
D gene: TRBD1
clone size: -
V gene: TRBV18
J gene: TRBJ1-2

CDR3 protein: CASSDSGIGNTIYF
CDR3 DNA: TGTGCCAGCAGTGATTCGGGGATTGGAAACACCATATATTTT
D gene: -
clone size: -
V gene: TRBV25-1
J gene: TRBJ1-3

CDR3 protein: CSAVLGNTIYF
CDR3 DNA: TGCAGTGCTGTCCTAGGAAACACCATATATTTT
D gene: -
clone size: -
V gene: TRBV20-1
J gene: TRBJ1-3

CDR3 protein: CASSAGGFADTQYF
CDR3 DNA: TGTGCCAGCAGCGCAGGGGGTTTTGCTGATACGCAGTATTTT
D gene: TRBD1
clone size: -
V gene: TRBV9
J gene: TRBJ2-3

CDR3 protein: CASSPAGLAYNEQFF
CDR3 DNA: TGTGCCAGCAGTCCTGCGGGACTAGCCTACAATGAGCAGTTCTTC
D gene: TRBD2
clone size: -
V gene: TRBV6-5
J gene: TRBJ2-1

CDR3 protein: CASSQGDRERGNEQFF
CDR3 DNA: TGCGCCAGCAGCCAAGGGGACAGGGAAAGGGGCAATGAGCAGTTCTTC
D gene: TRBD1
clone size: -
V gene: TRBV4-1
J gene: TRBJ2-1

CDR3 protein: CASSFQGTDTQYF
CDR3 DNA: TGCGCCAGCAGCTTTCAGGGTACCGATACGCAGTATTTT
D gene: -
clone size: -
V gene: TRBV5-1
J gene: TRBJ2-3

CDR3 protein: CASSIRDTRRDTEAFF
CDR3 DNA: TGTGCCAGTAGTATCAGGGATACAAGGAGAGATACTGAAGCTTTCTTT
D gene: -
clone size: few
V gene: TRBV19
J gene: TRBJ1-1

CDR3 protein: CASMVAGSLSGANVLTF
CDR3 DNA: TGTGCCAGCATGGTGGCGGGGAGCCTCTCTGGGGCCAACGTCCTGACTTTC
D gene: -
clone size: -
V gene: TRBV28
J gene: TRBJ2-6

CDR3 protein: CASSQERAGGTEAFF
CDR3 DNA: TGCGCCAGCAGCCAAGAGAGGGCAGGGGGCACTGAAGCTTTCTTT
D gene: TRBD1
clone size: once
V gene: TRBV4-1
J gene: TRBJ1-1

CDR3 protein: CATSRDYFGTDTQYF
CDR3 DNA: TGTGCCACCAGCAGAGATTACTTCGGCACAGATACGCAGTATTTT
D gene: -
clone size: once
V gene: TRBV15
J gene: TRBJ2-3

CDR3 protein: CASSPRAQGAGTEAFF
CDR3 DNA: TGTGCCAGCTCACCAAGGGCCCAGGGGGCGGGCACTGAAGCTTTCTTT
D gene: TRBD1
clone size: -
V gene: TRBV18
J gene: TRBJ1-1

CDR3 protein: CATSERGGHTDTQYF
CDR3 DNA: TGTGCCACCAGTGAAAGGGGCGGCCATACAGATACGCAGTATTTT
D gene: -
clone size: -
V gene: TRBV24-1
J gene: TRBJ2-3

CDR3 protein: CASDSGLAYEQYF
CDR3 DNA: TGTGCCAGCGATTCGGGACTAGCCTACGAGCAGTACTTC
D gene: TRBD2
clone size: -
V gene: TRBV6-6
J gene: TRBJ2-7

CDR3 protein: CASSPLRNTEAFF
CDR3 DNA: TGTGCCAGCAGCCCCCTCAGGAACACTGAAGCTTTCTTT
D gene: -
clone size: -
V gene: TRBV7-9
J gene: TRBJ1-1

CDR3 protein: CASSLLGGPQFF
CDR3 DNA: TGTGCCAGCAGTTTACTCGGGGGACCCCAGTTCTTC
D gene: -
clone size: -
V gene: TRBV12-3/TRBV12-4
J gene: TRBJ2-1

CDR3 protein: CASSQTGGNQPQHF
CDR3 DNA: TGTGCCAGCAGCCAAACCGGGGGGAATCAACCCCAGCATTTT
D gene: -
clone size: -
V gene: TRBV3-1/TRBV3-2
J gene: TRBJ1-5

CDR3 protein: CASSIARGEKLFF
CDR3 DNA: TGTGCCAGTAGTATCGCCAGGGGGGAAAAACTGTTTTTT
D gene: TRBD1
clone size: -
V gene: TRBV19
J gene: TRBJ1-4

CDR3 protein: CASGYYRGPYEQYF
CDR3 DNA: TGTGCCAGCGGCTACTACAGGGGCCCCTACGAGCAGTACTTC
D gene: TRBD1
clone size: -
V gene: TRBV6-5
J gene: TRBJ2-7

CDR3 protein: CASSPTGFPRDTEAFF
CDR3 DNA: TGTGCCAGCAGCCCGACAGGGTTTCCTAGGGACACTGAAGCTTTCTTT
D gene: TRBD1
clone size: -
V gene: TRBV3-1/TRBV3-2
J gene: TRBJ1-1

CDR3 protein: CASSQVSGVPYEQYF
CDR3 DNA: TGTGCCAGCAGCCAAGTGTCGGGGGTACCCTACGAGCAGTACTTC
D gene: -
clone size: -
V gene: TRBV3-1/TRBV3-2
J gene: TRBJ2-7

CDR3 protein: CSALGGATGGHEQFF
CDR3 DNA: TGCAGCGCGTTAGGTGGGGCGACAGGGGGGCATGAGCAGTTCTTC
D gene: TRBD1
clone size: -
V gene: TRBV29-1
J gene: TRBJ2-1

CDR3 protein: CASSWDRTYNEQFF
CDR3 DNA: TGTGCCAGCAGCTGGGACAGAACCTACAATGAGCAGTTCTTC
D gene: TRBD1
clone size: -
V gene: TRBV7-9
J gene: TRBJ2-1

CDR3 protein: CASSISRGHQPQHF
CDR3 DNA: TGTGCCAGTAGTATTTCTCGGGGACACCAGCCCCAGCATTTT
D gene: -
clone size: -
V gene: TRBV19
J gene: TRBJ1-5

CDR3 protein: CASSLGQSYGYTF
CDR3 DNA: TGCGCCAGCAGCCTAGGACAGAGCTATGGCTACACCTTC
D gene: -
clone size: -
V gene: TRBV5-1
J gene: TRBJ1-2

CDR3 protein: CASSEKSQGARGDYTF
CDR3 DNA: TGTGCCAGCAGTGAAAAATCGCAGGGGGCGAGGGGTGACTACACCTTC
D gene: TRBD1
clone size: once
V gene: TRBV25-1
J gene: TRBJ1-2

CDR3 protein: CASSIDGDQPQHF
CDR3 DNA: TGTGCCAGTAGTATAGACGGTGATCAGCCCCAGCATTTT
D gene: -
clone size: -
V gene: TRBV19
J gene: TRBJ1-5

CDR3 protein: CASSTGQTRYTDTQYF
CDR3 DNA: TGTGCCAGCAGTACCGGACAGACAAGATACACAGATACGCAGTATTTT
D gene: -
clone size: -
V gene: TRBV27
J gene: TRBJ2-3